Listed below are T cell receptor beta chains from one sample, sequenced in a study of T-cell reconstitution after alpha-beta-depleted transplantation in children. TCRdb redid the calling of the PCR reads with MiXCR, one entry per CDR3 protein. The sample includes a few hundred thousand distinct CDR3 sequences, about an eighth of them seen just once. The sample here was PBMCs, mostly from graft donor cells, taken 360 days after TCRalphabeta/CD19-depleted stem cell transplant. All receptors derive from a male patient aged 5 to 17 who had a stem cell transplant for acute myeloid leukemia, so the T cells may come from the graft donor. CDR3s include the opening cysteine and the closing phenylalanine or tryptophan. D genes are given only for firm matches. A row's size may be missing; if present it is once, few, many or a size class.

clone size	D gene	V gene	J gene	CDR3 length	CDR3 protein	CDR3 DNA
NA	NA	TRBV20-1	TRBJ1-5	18	CSARDVPSAEDSNQPQHF	TGCAGTGCTAGAGATGTACCCTCGGCGGAGGATAGCAATCAGCCCCAGCATTTT
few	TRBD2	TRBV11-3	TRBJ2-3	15	CASSRRTSGTDTQYF	TGTGCCAGCAGCCGAAGGACTAGCGGCACAGATACGCAGTATTTT
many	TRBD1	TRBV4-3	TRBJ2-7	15	CASSQVQGVGYEQYF	TGCGCCAGCAGCCAAGTACAGGGGGTCGGGTACGAGCAGTACTTC
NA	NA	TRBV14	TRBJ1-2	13	CASSQDLNYGYTF	TGTGCCAGCAGCCAAGATCTGAACTATGGCTACACCTTC
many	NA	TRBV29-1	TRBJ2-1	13	CSVEGQGRGEQFF	TGCAGCGTTGAAGGGCAGGGGCGAGGGGAGCAGTTCTTC
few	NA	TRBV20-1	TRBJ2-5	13	CSASRGVQETQYF	TGCAGTGCTAGTAGGGGGGTACAAGAGACCCAGTACTTC
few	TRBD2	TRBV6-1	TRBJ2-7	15	CASRIASGFPYEQYF	TGTGCCAGCAGGATAGCTAGCGGCTTTCCCTACGAGCAGTACTTC
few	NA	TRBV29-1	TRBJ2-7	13	CSALGPKGGEQYF	TGCAGCGCTCTAGGACCGAAAGGCGGCGAGCAGTACTTC
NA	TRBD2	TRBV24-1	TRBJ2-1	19	CATSDLRDETSGRVNEQFF	TGTGCCACCAGTGATTTGCGGGACGAGACTAGCGGGAGAGTAAATGAGCAGTTCTTC
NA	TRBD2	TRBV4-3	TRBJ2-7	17	CASSQGGSGRANDEQYF	TGCGCCAGCAGCCAAGGGGGTAGCGGGAGGGCCAATGACGAGCAGTACTTC
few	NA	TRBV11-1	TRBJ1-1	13	CASSSRLSTEAFF	TGTGCCAGCAGCTCCCGGTTGAGCACTGAAGCTTTCTTT
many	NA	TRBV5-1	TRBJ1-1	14	CASSFGTQGTEAFF	TGCGCCAGCAGCTTCGGGACCCAGGGCACTGAAGCTTTCTTT
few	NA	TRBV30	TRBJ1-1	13	CAWSRIRVTEAFF	TGTGCCTGGAGCCGGATTCGGGTCACTGAAGCTTTCTTT
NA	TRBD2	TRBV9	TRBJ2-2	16	CASSVGSGTNTGELFF	TGTGCCAGCAGCGTAGGTAGCGGGACTAACACCGGGGAGCTGTTTTTT
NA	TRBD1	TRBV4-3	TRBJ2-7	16	CASSQVGTGASYEQYF	TGCGCCAGCAGCCAAGTTGGGACAGGAGCCTCCTACGAGCAGTACTTC
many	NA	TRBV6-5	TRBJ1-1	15	CASIPLGGGFGEAFF	TGTGCCAGCATCCCCCTCGGCGGGGGATTCGGTGAAGCTTTCTTT
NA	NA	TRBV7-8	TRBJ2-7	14	CASSPTEVGYEQYF	TGTGCCAGCAGCCCGACGGAGGTGGGATACGAGCAGTACTTC
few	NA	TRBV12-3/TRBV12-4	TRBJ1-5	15	CASSLAAGGYQPQHF	TGTGCCAGCAGTTTAGCGGCAGGAGGTTATCAGCCCCAGCATTTT
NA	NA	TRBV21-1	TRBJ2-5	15	CAIRPGQSLQETQYF	TGTGCCATCCGGCCGGGACAGTCCCTCCAAGAGACCCAGTACTTC
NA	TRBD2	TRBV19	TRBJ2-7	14	CASSMLGEGREQYF	TGTGCCAGTAGTATGCTGGGGGAGGGCCGCGAGCAGTACTTC
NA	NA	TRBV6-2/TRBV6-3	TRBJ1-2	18	CASSYSEVSGLWGYGYTF	TGTGCCAGCAGTTACTCGGAGGTTTCGGGCCTGTGGGGATATGGCTACACCTTC
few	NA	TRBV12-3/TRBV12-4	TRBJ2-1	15	CASSPAAGPHNEQFF	TGTGCCAGCAGCCCCGCCGCGGGACCCCACAATGAGCAGTTCTTC
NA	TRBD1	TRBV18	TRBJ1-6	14	CASSPGQDSSPLHF	TGTGCCAGCTCACCGGGACAGGATAGTTCACCCCTCCACTTT
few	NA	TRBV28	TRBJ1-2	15	CASIRGGVPNTGYTF	TGTGCCAGCATCCGGGGGGGAGTGCCCAATACAGGCTACACCTTC
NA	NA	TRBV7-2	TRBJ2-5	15	CASSLAGLALETQYF	TGTGCCAGCAGCTTAGCAGGTCTAGCGTTGGAGACCCAGTACTTC
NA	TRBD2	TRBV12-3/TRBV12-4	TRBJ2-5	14	CASSFQREEETQYF	TGTGCCAGCAGCTTCCAGCGGGAGGAAGAGACCCAGTACTTC
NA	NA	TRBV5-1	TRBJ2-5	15	CASSLRPGPQETQYF	TGCGCCAGCAGCTTGCGGCCAGGCCCCCAAGAGACCCAGTACTTC
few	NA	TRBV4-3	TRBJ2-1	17	CASSQDVRFSSYNEQFF	TGCGCCAGCAGCCAAGATGTTAGGTTTAGCTCCTACAATGAGCAGTTCTTC